This record covers a single T cell receptor beta chain. Antigen unknown. The germline CDR1 and CDR2 sequences are GTSNPN and SVGIG (reference sequence). The V and J ends lost 5 bases and 2 bases, in that order; junction bases with no gene match: 5. CDR3 length: 14 residues. The sample originates from a study of cytomegalovirus exposure and HLA in healthy donors. Study results and caveats: Among the sequence variants, a highly shared cluster was likely an artifact of sequencing. Donors belonging to an Asian-associated ancestry cluster reportedly showed fewer N-insertions in productive TCRs than the roughly 700-donor mean, according to what a later analysis found. A later analysis linked a missense DCLRE1C variant to TCR beta V- and J-gene trimming. Rarity held for most TCR sequences, but there were some public TCRs that occurred in many donors.

The primer mix had 60 Vbeta and 13 Jbeta primers. Repertoires were generated with immunoSEQ multiplex PCR, while TCRdb's copy carries only in-frame clones and drops some. The table includes around 120,000 clones, approximately 84% detected once. This TCR was recovered from a woman between 40 and 50 years old in good health and CMV-seronegative. Sequencing used PBMCs. The rearrangement uses TRBV30 and TRBJ1-3, with 8 bases matching TRBD1. The DNA for the CDR3 is TGTGCCTGGGCAGGACAGGGCCCTGGAAACACCATATATTTT. This sequence encodes CAWAGQGPGNTIYF.